A single sample gave rise to the 18 T cell receptor beta chains below, sequenced in a study of blood T cell repertoires in COVID-19. TCRdb's table, derived via immunoSEQ multiplex PCR, lists solely in-frame clones and lacks some. The profile shows some 45,000 clones, over 75% of them singletons. Sequencing used peripheral blood. Receptors were obtained from a human donor in a cohort sampled during active COVID-19.

The chain employs TRBV7-2 and TRBJ2-2; perhaps TRBD2 as D (6 bases). Trimming took off 5 bases at V and 5 bases at J, with 15 bases between the two ends. CDR1 is SGHTA and CDR2 is FQGNSA in the germline V gene. This CDR3 is 15 amino acids long. This chain's CDR3 is CASSTSRRGTGELFF. The CDR3 DNA sequence: TGTGCCAGCAGCACAAGCCGGAGGGGAACCGGGGAGCTGTTTTTT. Variable domain in full (rest from reference TRBV7-2 and TRBJ2-2): GAGVSQSPSNKVTEKGKDVELRCDPISGHTALYWYRQSLGQGLEFLIYFQGNSAPDKSGLPSDRFSAERTGGSVSTLTIQRTQQEDSAVYLCASSTSRRGTGELFFGEGSRLTVL.

The V gene is TRBV6-4, the J gene TRBJ1-5, with 9 nucleotides matching TRBD1. Germline V gene data show CDR1 as MRHNA and CDR2 as SNTAGT. V lost 6 bases to trimming and J lost 6 bases; unmatched junction nucleotides: 18. The CDR3 is 18 amino acids. The CDR3 nucleotides read TGTGCCAGCAGGACCGGGACAGGGATCGGGGGCGATAGTCAGCCCCAGCATTTT. As protein: CASRTGTGIGGDSQPQHF.

The chain carries TRBV6-6 and TRBJ1-4; D gene ambiguous. The CDR3 has 15 amino acids. Trimming removed 2 bases from V and 0 bases from J, with 7 bases in between. The germline gives CDR1 MNHNY, CDR2 SVGAGI (reference sequence). This CDR3 is CASSYRGSTNEKLFF. Here the CDR3 DNA reads TGTGCCAGCAGTTACCGGGGTTCAACTAATGAAAAACTGTTTTTT.

The V and J genes are TRBV4-3 and TRBJ2-2; possible D gene TRBD1, 6 bases. This CDR3 comprises 14 residues. The germline V gene encodes CDR1 LGHNA and CDR2 YSLEER. The V gene lost 3 bases and the J gene lost 6 bases, with 11 bases spanning the gap. CDR3 sequence: CASSHGTSSGELFF. In nucleotides, the CDR3 is TGCGCCAGCAGCCATGGGACATCCTCCGGGGAGCTGTTTTTT.

The gene calls are TRBV6-5 and TRBJ2-2; TRBD1 is a possible D gene (5 bases). Germline lookup yields CDR1 MNHEY and CDR2 SVGAGI. Trimming pared 7 bases from V and 4 bases from J, leaving 13 bases between. The CDR3 is 14 residues long. In nucleotides, the CDR3 is TGTGCCAGCACCCAAGGGGTTTCCACCGGGGAGCTGTTTTTT. It is translated as CASTQGVSTGELFF.

The genes are TRBV19 and TRBJ2-2, with 8 bases aligning to TRBD2. Trimming cost V 10 bases and J 0 bases; bases outside gene matches: 10. CDR3 length: 16 amino acids. In germline, CDR1 is LNHDA, CDR2 SQIVND (reference sequence). In nucleotides, the CDR3 is TGTGCCATAAAAGGGGGTAGCGGGACGAACACCGGGGAGCTGTTTTTT. Amino acid sequence: CAIKGGSGTNTGELFF.

This clone was counted once. V gene TRBV7-8 combines with J gene TRBJ2-5; possible D gene TRBD2, 5 bases. This CDR3 has 14 amino acids. Germline values: CDR1 SGHVS, CDR2 FQNEAQ. Trimming took off 5 bases at V and 1 base at J, with 11 bases between the two ends. In DNA, the CDR3 is TGTGCCAGCAGCCAATCGGAGGTCCAAGAGACCCAGTACTTC. This gives the protein CASSQSEVQETQYF. Based on the CDR3 plus reference TRBV7-8 and TRBJ2-5, the full variable domain is GAGVSQSPRYKVAKRGQDVALRCDPISGHVSLFWYQQALGQGPEFLTYFQNEAQLDKSGLPSDRFFAERPEGSVSTLKIQRTQQEDSAVYLCASSQSEVQETQYFGPGTRLLVL.

This clone came up a few times. CDR3 sequence (DNA): TGCGCCAGCACCATCGGGACACGATCCTACAATGAGCAGTTCTTC. This encodes CASTIGTRSYNEQFF. V and J are TRBV5-1 and TRBJ2-1; maybe TRBD1 (6 bases). Trimming left V 6 bases short and J 1 base short, with 14 bases between. Germline V gives CDR1 SGHRS, CDR2 YFSETQ. This CDR3 is built from 15 residues.

The rearrangement links TRBV7-9 to TRBJ1-4, with 8 positions matching TRBD1. CDR1 is SEHNR, CDR2 FQNEAQ, per germline (reference sequence). The trim removed 6 bases at V and 5 bases at J, leaving 8 bases unmatched. The length of the CDR3 is 15 residues. CDR3 protein: CASRPNRGANEKLFF. CDR3 in DNA: TGTGCCAGCAGACCCAACAGGGGGGCAAATGAAAAACTGTTTTTT.

The V gene is TRBV7-9, the J gene TRBJ2-2; possibly TRBD1 for D (6 bases). There are 18 residues in the CDR3. The V gene's germline CDR1 is SEHNR and CDR2 FQNEAQ (reference sequence). Trimming pared 1 base from V and 2 bases from J, leaving 17 bases between. CDR3 in DNA: TGTGCCAGCAGCTTAGTCCCCAATCAGGGGATTAACACCGGGGAGCTGTTTTTT. Translated: CASSLVPNQGINTGELFF.

The V and J genes are TRBV10-3 and TRBJ2-2, with TRBD2 matching 9 bases. Germline values: CDR1 ENHRY, CDR2 SYGVKD. J lost 4 bases, V lost 6 bases, and 9 bases had no gene match. This CDR3 comprises 16 residues. The CDR3 protein is CAISEGGLAGTGELFF. In nucleotides, the CDR3 is TGTGCCATCAGCGAAGGGGGACTAGCAGGCACCGGGGAGCTGTTTTTT.

The rearrangement uses TRBV5-6 and TRBJ2-7; the match to TRBD2 covers 10 bases. The length of the CDR3 is 15 residues. V was pared by 7 bases and J by 1 base, with 8 bases of the junction left unmatched. Germline V gene sequence: CDR1 SGHDT, CDR2 YYEEEE. CDR3 amino acids: CASGEREGPSYEQYF. CDR3 coding DNA: TGTGCCAGCGGGGAGCGGGAGGGCCCTTCCTACGAGCAGTACTTC. Using reference TRBV5-6 and TRBJ2-7 for the parts outside the CDR3, the full variable domain is DAGVTQSPTHLIKTRGQQVTLRCSPKSGHDTVSWYQQALGQGPQFIFQYYEEEERQRGNFPDRFSGHQFPNYSSELNVNALLLGDSALYLCASGEREGPSYEQYFGPGTRLTVT.

V gene TRBV4-3 combines with J gene TRBJ2-2; D perhaps matches TRBD1 (6 bases). Trimming removed 0 bases from V and 5 bases from J, with 10 bases in between. CDR1 and CDR2 from the germline V gene are LGHNA and YSLEER. The CDR3 is 15 residues long. The CDR3 DNA follows: TGCGCCAGCAGCCAAGATATTAGGGGGACCGGGGAGCTGTTTTTT. Translating it yields CASSQDIRGTGELFF.

The chain couples TRBV28 to TRBJ1-1; no clear D. The V end was cut by 2 bases, the J end by 7 bases, with 8 bases between. The CDR3 totals 12 residues. Germline V gene data show CDR1 as MDHEN and CDR2 as SYDVKM. Here the CDR3 DNA reads TGTGCCAGCAGTTTAGAGTCCCGTGAAGCTTTCTTT. Its translation: CASSLESREAFF.

This clone was detected only a few times. The chain joins TRBV29-1 to TRBJ2-3; 11 bases are a match to TRBD2. Germline V CDR1 and CDR2: SQVTM, ANQGSEA. V was pared by 6 bases and J by 6 bases, with 8 bases of the junction left unmatched. This CDR3 has 14 residues. DNA for the CDR3: TGCAGCGTGGGGACTAGCGGCCTCAGGGATACGCAGTATTTT. It encodes CSVGTSGLRDTQYF.

The chain couples TRBV19 to TRBJ2-3; 8 bases fit TRBD2. The CDR3 extends over 15 amino acids. J gave up 5 bases and V 8 bases, and 12 bases lay outside the gene matches. The germline CDR1 and CDR2 sequences are LNHDA and SQIVND (reference sequence). CDR3 region: CASSYGGGSGDTQYF. CDR3 in DNA: TGTGCCAGTTCCTACGGGGGGGGTTCGGGAGATACGCAGTATTTT.

The V call is TRBV28, the J call TRBJ1-1, with D tentatively TRBD1 (5 bases). This CDR3 comprises 16 residues. Between the trimmed V and J ends, which lost 6 bases and 0 bases, there was a span of 17 bases. The germline V gene encodes CDR1 MDHEN and CDR2 SYDVKM. For the CDR3, the DNA is TGTGCCAGCAGCCCAAGCGCAGGGTTCATGAACACTGAAGCTTTCTTT. Encoded protein: CASSPSAGFMNTEAFF.

Here the CDR3 reads CASRMGPFSGNTIYF. In DNA form, the CDR3 reads TGTGCCAGTAGGATGGGCCCATTTTCTGGAAACACCATATATTTT. The chain joins TRBV19 to TRBJ1-3; D uncertain. The CDR3 contains 15 residues. Trimming pared 6 bases from V and 1 base from J, leaving 13 bases between. CDR1 is LNHDA, CDR2 SQIVND, per germline (reference sequence).